The clone carrying this T cell receptor (beta chain) was seen only once. This sample stems from a study of blood T cell repertoires in COVID-19. The overall study: PBMCs, B-cell-depleted T cells, or T cells were the source of the cDNA or gDNA that made up the material.

Per germline, CDR1 SGHRS and CDR2 YFSETQ. Germline trimming cut 4 bases from V and 2 bases from J; bases unmatched to any gene: 6. This CDR3 region has 16 residues. Study processing details: Reference gene primers were amplified, and this amplification served to estimate nucleated cell counts. The data were produced by immunoSEQ multiplex PCR, yet TCRdb's version contains in-frame clones alone and is incomplete. Clone size and the V and J calls come from that table; the DNA yielded D and trimming. Of some 150,000 clones in the sample, around 82% were seen once. Sequenced input: peripheral blood. The rearrangement links TRBV5-1 to TRBJ2-3, with TRBD1 matching 11 bases. The receptor comes from a woman in her forties or fifties with acute or convalescent COVID-19. CDR3 protein: CASSHRTGGDTDTQYF. The CDR3 DNA follows: TGCGCCAGCAGCCATCGGACAGGGGGCGACACAGATACGCAGTATTTT.